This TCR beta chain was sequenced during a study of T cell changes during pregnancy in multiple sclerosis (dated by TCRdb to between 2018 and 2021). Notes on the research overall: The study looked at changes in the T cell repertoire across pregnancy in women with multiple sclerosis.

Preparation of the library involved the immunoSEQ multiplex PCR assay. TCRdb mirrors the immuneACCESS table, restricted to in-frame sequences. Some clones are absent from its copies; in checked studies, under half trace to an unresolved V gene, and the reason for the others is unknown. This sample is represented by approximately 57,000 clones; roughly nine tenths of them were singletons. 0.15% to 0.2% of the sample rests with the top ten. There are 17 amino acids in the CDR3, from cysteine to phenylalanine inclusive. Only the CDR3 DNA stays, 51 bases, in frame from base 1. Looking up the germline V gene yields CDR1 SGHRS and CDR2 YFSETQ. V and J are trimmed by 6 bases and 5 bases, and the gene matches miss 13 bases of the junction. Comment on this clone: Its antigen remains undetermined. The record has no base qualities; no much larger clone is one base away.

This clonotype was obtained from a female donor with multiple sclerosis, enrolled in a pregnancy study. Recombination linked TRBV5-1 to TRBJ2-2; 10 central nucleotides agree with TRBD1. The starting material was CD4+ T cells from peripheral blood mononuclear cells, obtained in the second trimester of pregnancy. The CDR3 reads CASTSRWGTGETGELFF. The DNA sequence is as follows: TGCGCCAGCACCTCCCGATGGGGGACAGGGGAAACCGGGGAGCTGTTTTTT.